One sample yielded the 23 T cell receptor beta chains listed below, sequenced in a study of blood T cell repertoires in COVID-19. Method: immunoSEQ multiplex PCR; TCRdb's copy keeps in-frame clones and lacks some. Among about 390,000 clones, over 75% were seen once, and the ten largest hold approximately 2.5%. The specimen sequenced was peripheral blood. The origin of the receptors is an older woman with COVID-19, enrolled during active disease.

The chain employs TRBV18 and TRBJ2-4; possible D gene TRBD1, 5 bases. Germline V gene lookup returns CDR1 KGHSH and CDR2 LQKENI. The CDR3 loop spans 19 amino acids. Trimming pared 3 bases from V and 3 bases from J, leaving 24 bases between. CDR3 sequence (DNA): TGTGCCAGCTCACCCCTTCCTACAGCCTTCCAGGGTGACAAAAACATTCAGTACTTC. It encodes CASSPLPTAFQGDKNIQYF.

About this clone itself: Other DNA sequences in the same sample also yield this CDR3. The CDR3 DNA is TGTGCCAGCAGCTTAGCGGGGGGCTACGAGCAGTACTTC. The encoded protein is CASSLAGGYEQYF. This chain links TRBV7-9 with TRBJ2-7; possible D gene TRBD2, 6 bases. V gave up 0 bases and J gave up 3 bases, with 6 bases separating them. The CDR3 extends over 13 amino acids. Germline values: CDR1 SEHNR, CDR2 FQNEAQ (reference sequence).

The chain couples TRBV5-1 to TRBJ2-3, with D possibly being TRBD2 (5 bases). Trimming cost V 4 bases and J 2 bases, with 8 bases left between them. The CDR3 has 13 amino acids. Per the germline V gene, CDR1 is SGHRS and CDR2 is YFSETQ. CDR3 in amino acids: CASSELDTDTQYF. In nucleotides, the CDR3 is TGCGCCAGCAGCGAACTAGACACAGATACGCAGTATTTT.

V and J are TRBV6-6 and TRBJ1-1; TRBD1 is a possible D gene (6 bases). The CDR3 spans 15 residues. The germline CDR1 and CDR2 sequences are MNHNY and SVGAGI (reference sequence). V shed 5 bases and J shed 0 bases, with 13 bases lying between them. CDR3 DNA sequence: TGTGCCAGCAGTAGTCGACAGGCGTTGAACACTGAAGCTTTCTTT. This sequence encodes CASSSRQALNTEAFF.

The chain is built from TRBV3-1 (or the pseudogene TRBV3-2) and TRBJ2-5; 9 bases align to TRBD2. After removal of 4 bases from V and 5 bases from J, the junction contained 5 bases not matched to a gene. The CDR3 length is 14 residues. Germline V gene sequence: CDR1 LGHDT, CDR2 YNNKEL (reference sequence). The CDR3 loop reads CASSPRGGLETQYF. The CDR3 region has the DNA TGTGCCAGCAGCCCGCGGGGGGGCCTCGAGACCCAGTACTTC.

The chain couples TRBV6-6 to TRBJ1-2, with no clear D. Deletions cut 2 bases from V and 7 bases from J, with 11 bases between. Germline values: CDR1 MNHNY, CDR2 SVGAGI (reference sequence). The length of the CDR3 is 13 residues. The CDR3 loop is CASSYPRYSGYTF. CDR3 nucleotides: TGTGCCAGCAGTTACCCGCGGTATTCTGGCTACACCTTC.

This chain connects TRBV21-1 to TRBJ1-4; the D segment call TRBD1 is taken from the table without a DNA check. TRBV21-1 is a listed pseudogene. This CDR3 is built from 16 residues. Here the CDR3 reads CASSKTGQFGAEKLFF. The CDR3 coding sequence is TGTGCCAGCAGCAAAACGGGACAGTTCGGGGCTGAAAAACTGTTTTTT.

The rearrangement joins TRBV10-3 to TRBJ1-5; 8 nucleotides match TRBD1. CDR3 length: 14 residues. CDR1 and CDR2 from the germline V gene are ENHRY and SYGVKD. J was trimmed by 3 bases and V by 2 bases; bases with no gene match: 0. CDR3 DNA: TGTGCCATCAGTGAGCAGGGGGCCAATCAGCCCCAGCATTTT. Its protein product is CAISEQGANQPQHF.

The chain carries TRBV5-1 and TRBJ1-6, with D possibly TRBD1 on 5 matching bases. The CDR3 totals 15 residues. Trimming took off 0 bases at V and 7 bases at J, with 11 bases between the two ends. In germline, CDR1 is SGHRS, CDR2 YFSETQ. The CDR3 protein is CASSLAGTANSPLHF. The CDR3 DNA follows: TGCGCCAGCAGCTTGGCAGGGACTGCGAATTCACCCCTCCACTTT.

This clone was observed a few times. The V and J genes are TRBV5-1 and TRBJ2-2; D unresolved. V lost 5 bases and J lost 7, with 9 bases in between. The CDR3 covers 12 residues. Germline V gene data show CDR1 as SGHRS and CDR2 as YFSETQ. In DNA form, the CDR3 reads TGCGCCAGCAGACCTTTACACGGGGAGCTGTTTTTT. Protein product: CASRPLHGELFF.

The DNA for the CDR3 is TGTGCCAGCAGCAGACAGGGTCCGCCGCTGTTTTTT. It specifies CASSRQGPPLFF. The genes are TRBV7-9 and TRBJ1-4, with TRBD1 matching over 7 bases. V shed 5 bases, J shed 14 bases, and the junction held 8 bases outside the gene matches. The CDR3 has 12 amino acids. Per the germline V gene, CDR1 is SEHNR and CDR2 is FQNEAQ (reference sequence).

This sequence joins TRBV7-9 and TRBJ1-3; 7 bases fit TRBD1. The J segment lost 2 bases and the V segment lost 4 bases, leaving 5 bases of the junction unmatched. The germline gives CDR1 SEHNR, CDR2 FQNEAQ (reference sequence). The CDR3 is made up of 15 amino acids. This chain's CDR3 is CASSSTGVTGNTIYF. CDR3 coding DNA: TGTGCCAGCAGCTCTACAGGGGTTACTGGAAACACCATATATTTT.

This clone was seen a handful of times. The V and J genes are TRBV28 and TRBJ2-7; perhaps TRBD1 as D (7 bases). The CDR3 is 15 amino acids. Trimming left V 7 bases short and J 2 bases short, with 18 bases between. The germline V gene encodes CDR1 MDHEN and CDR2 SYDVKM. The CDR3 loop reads CASTGRDRLTYEQYF. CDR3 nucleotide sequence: TGTGCCAGCACCGGGCGGGACAGACTTACCTACGAGCAGTACTTC.

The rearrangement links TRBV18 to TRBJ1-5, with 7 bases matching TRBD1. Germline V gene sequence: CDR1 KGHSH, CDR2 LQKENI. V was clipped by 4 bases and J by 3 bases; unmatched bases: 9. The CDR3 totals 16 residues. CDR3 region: CASSLTGDSFNQPQHF. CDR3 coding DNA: TGTGCCAGCTCACTCACAGGGGACAGTTTCAATCAGCCCCAGCATTTT.

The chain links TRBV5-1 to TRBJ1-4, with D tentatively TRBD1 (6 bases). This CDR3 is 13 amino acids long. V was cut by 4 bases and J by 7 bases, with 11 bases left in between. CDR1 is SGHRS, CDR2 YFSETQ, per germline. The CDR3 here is CASSRQGTEKLFF. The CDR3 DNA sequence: TGCGCCAGCAGCAGGCAGGGGACTGAAAAACTGTTTTTT.

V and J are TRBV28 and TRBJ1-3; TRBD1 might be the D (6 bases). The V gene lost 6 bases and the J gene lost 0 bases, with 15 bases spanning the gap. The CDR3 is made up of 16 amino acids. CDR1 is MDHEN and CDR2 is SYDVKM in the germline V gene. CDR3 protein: CASSRGGQRSGNTIYF. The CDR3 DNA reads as TGTGCCAGCAGCCGAGGAGGACAGCGCTCTGGAAACACCATATATTTT.

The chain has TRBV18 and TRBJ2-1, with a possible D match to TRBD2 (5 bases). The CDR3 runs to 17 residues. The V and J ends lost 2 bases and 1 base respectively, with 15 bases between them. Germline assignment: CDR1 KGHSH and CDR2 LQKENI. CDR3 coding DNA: TGTGCCAGCTCACCAATTACTTCGGGGTTTTCCTACAATGAGCAGTTCTTC. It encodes CASSPITSGFSYNEQFF.

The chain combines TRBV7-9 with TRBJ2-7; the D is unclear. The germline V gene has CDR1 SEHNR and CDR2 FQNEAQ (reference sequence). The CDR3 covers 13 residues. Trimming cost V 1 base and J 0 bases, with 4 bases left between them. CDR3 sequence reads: CASSLGYSYEQYF. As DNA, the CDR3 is TGTGCCAGCAGCTTAGGTTACTCCTACGAGCAGTACTTC.

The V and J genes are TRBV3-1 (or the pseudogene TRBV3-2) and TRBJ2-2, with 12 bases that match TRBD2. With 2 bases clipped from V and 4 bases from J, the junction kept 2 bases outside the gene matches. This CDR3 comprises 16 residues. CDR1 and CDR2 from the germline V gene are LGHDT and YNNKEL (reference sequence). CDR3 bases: TGTGCCAGCAGCCAAATGGGACTAGCGGGCACCGGGGAGCTGTTTTTT. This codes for CASSQMGLAGTGELFF.

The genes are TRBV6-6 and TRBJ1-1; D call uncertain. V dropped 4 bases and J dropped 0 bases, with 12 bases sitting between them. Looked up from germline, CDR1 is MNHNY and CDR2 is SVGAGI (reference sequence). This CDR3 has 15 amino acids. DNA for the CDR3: TGTGCCAGCAGTTCATGGGCCACTTTGAACACTGAAGCTTTCTTT. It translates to CASSSWATLNTEAFF.

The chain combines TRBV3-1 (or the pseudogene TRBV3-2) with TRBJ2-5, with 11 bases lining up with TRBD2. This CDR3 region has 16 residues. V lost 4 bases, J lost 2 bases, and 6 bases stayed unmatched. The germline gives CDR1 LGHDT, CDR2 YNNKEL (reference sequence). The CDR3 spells CASSRLAGTLQETQYF. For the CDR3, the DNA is TGTGCCAGCAGCCGACTAGCGGGAACCTTACAAGAGACCCAGTACTTC.

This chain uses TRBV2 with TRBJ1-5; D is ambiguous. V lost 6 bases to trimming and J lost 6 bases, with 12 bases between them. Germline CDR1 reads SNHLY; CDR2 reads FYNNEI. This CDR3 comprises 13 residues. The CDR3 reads CASRSNTGQPQHF. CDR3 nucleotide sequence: TGTGCCAGCAGATCGAATACGGGTCAGCCCCAGCATTTT.

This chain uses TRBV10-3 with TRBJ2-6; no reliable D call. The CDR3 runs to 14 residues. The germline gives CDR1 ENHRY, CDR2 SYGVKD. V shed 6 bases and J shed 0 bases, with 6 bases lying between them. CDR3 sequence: CAIRSSSGANVLTF. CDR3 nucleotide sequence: TGTGCCATCAGGTCATCCTCTGGGGCCAACGTCCTGACTTTC.